This T cell receptor (beta chain) was sequenced in a study of OX40 agonist ivuxolimab in advanced cancers. In the study overall: The costimulatory receptor OX40 (CD134) was targeted by ivuxolimab, a fully human IgG2 agonistic monoclonal antibody. Patients were allowed to have had prior anti-PD-1, anti-PD-L1 or anti-CTLA-4 therapy, and 40% to 45% of the dose-escalation patients had previously received checkpoint inhibitors. The dose-escalation cohort was 82.7% male with a mean age of about 58 years, ranging from roughly 23 to 90. Partial responses occurred in three dose-escalation patients, of whom one had hepatocellular carcinoma and two had cutaneous melanoma. Peripheral TCRbeta sequencing aimed to test whether ivuxolimab altered TCR sequence diversity and caused clonal T-cell expansion. Of the approximately 50 dose-escalation patients, hepatocellular carcinoma was present in roughly 19, melanoma in approximately 15, renal cell carcinoma in 9 and head and neck cancer in 9. The paper covers the monotherapy dose-escalation part of the phase I ivuxolimab trial, which included N of about 50 patients. Intravenous ivuxolimab was administered to patients every 2 weeks at six dose levels: 0.01, 0.1, 0.3, 1.5, 3 and 10 mg/kg. Summary of the overall study and its limitations: Low levels of normalized T-cell clonal expansion were also seen in some patients who did not respond. In the 0.1-3.0 mg/kg groups, partial responders had among the lowest normalized peripheral clonal expansion, particularly in CD8+ T cells. Clonal expansion of both CD4+ and CD8+ blood T cells was observed from baseline to week 6 at doses 0.1 to 3.0 mg/kg. After ivuxolimab, expanded clones were on average more numerous among CD8+ T cells than among CD4+ T cells. Which antigens the clonally expanded peripheral T cells were specific for was not determined.

CDR1 and CDR2 are read off the germline V gene (reference sequence) as GTSNPN and SVGIG. The junction shows trimming of 3 bases on V and 1 base on J, plus 12 bases between the germline ends. From cysteine to phenylalanine, the CDR3 is 14 amino acids long. Of all the DNA, just the CDR3 is kept, 42 bases in frame from base 1. To sequence the TCRbeta CDR3 region, genomic DNA was isolated from the sorted cells. The immunoSEQ Assay was used for sequencing of TCRbeta CDR3 regions. Sourced from immuneACCESS, this table was stored by TCRdb with only in-frame sequences that have V and J called. A share of the clones is absent; for the studies checked, an unresolved V gene accounts for under half, and the remainder has no known explanation. This sample gives fewer than 40,000 clones in total; over 60% of them show up just once. About 12% of the sample is in the top ten clones. This clone was recorded once. Its antigen specificity is not known. No much larger clonotype is one base removed from it; base qualities were not supplied.

Patients with autoimmune disease history or receiving systemic immunosuppression were excluded from the trial. Peripheral blood for TCR sequencing was drawn from every dose cohort at baseline, at cycle 4 day 1 and at cycle 7 day 1. Samples were obtained from an open-label, multicenter, first-in-human phase I dose-escalation trial of ivuxolimab. The trial enrolled adults with locally advanced or metastatic head and neck squamous cell, hepatocellular, melanoma or renal cell carcinoma. Before TCR sequencing, CD4+ T cells and CD8+ T cells from peripheral blood were sorted into separate populations. The specimen was CD4+ or CD8+ T cells sorted from blood, collected in a trial of the OX40 agonist ivuxolimab. Here the chain combines TRBV30 and TRBJ1-1; D gene: possibly TRBD1, on 6 matching bases. The TCR was taken from an adult with an advanced solid tumor such as melanoma, head and neck, liver or kidney cancer. The CDR3 corresponds to CAWRPGGGNTEAFF. The DNA sequence follows: TGTGCCTGGAGGCCAGGAGGGGGGAACACTGAAGCTTTCTTT.